This T cell receptor (beta chain) was captured in a study of T cell responses to AZD1222 COVID-19 vaccine. Overall study findings and caveats: Clonal diversity may have been underestimated in mostly white British donors. Elevations in Spike-specific TCR breadth and depth followed administration of two AZD1222 doses. Nearly half of unique spike-specific TCRs reportedly avoided B.1.351 and B.1.1.7 mutated regions.

The table came from immunoSEQ multiplex PCR; TCRdb's copy has only in-frame clones and leaves some out. The sample yields some 130,000 clones, about 90% seen once. Trimming took 2 bases from V and 2 from J, leaving 6 bases between them. This CDR3 comprises 13 residues. Germline V gives CDR1 SGHDN, CDR2 FVKESK. Details on this clone: What it binds is not known.

This sequence joins TRBV14 and TRBJ1-2; no reliable D call. The source was peripheral blood, collected on day 0 of MenACWY control vaccination. This sequence originates from an adult in good health. The CDR3 bases are TGTGCCAGCAGCCAATGGGTCAACTATGGCTACACCTTC. It yields the protein CASSQWVNYGYTF.